These T cell receptor beta chains were read from a single sample in a study of T cell responses to AZD1222 COVID-19 vaccine. Some clones are missing from TCRdb's copy, which holds only in-frame ones; the method was immunoSEQ multiplex PCR. The sample records approximately 120,000 clones, approximately 90% being singletons. The specimen comprised peripheral blood, sampled on day 0 of MenACWY control vaccination. The receptors derive from an adult in good health. Each CDR3 is given with its conserved first and last residue. D genes are given only for firm matches. The listing skips clone size in some rows; elsewhere it reads once, few, many or a size class.

TRBD1	-	TRBV19	TRBJ1-6	CASRPGTGLSPLHF	TGTGCCAGTAGACCCGGGACAGGGTTATCACCCCTCCACTTT
-	-	TRBV24-1	TRBJ2-1	CATSDLSGSSYNEQFF	TGTGCCACCAGTGATTTAAGTGGGTCCTCCTACAATGAGCAGTTCTTC
-	once	TRBV19	TRBJ2-1	CASMRGSGFDEQFF	TGTGCCAGTATGAGGGGGAGCGGGTTCGATGAGCAGTTCTTC
-	-	TRBV12-3/TRBV12-4	TRBJ2-1	CASSLVSHNEQFF	TGTGCCAGCAGTTTAGTGAGCCACAATGAGCAGTTCTTC
-	-	TRBV7-9	TRBJ1-5	CASSLTDGQPQHF	TGTGCCAGCAGCTTAACAGACGGTCAGCCCCAGCATTTT
-	-	TRBV5-5	TRBJ1-2	CASSSKRDTYYGYTF	TGTGCCAGCAGCTCCAAACGGGACACCTACTATGGCTACACCTTC
-	-	TRBV4-3	TRBJ1-5	CASSQDHPGREPQHF	TGCGCCAGCAGCCAAGATCACCCAGGGAGGGAGCCCCAGCATTTT
TRBD1	-	TRBV6-1	TRBJ2-2	CASSEGGTVPGELFF	TGTGCCAGCAGTGAAGGGGGGACAGTCCCCGGGGAGCTGTTTTTT
TRBD2	-	TRBV9	TRBJ2-1	CASSASLASYNEQFF	TGTGCCAGCAGCGCCTCACTAGCGTCCTACAATGAGCAGTTCTTC
TRBD1	-	TRBV5-6	TRBJ2-7	CASSKGTGPYEQYF	TGTGCCAGCAGCAAAGGGACAGGACCCTACGAGCAGTACTTC
-	-	TRBV19	TRBJ1-1	CASSKAQGGTEAFF	TGTGCCAGTAGTAAAGCCCAGGGAGGAACTGAAGCTTTCTTT